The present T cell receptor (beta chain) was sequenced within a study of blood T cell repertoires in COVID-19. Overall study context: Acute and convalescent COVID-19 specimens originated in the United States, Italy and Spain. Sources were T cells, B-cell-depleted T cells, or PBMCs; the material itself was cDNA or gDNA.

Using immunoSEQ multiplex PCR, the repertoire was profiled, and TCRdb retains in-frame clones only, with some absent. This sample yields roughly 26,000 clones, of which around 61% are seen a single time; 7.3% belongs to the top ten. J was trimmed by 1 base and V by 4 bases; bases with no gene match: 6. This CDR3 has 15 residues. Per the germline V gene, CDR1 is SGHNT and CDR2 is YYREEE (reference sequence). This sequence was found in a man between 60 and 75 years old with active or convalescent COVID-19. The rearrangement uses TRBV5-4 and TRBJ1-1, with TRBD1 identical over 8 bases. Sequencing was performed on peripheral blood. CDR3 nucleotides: TGTGCCAGCAGCCCACGGGACAGGAAGAACACTGAAGCTTTCTTT. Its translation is CASSPRDRKNTEAFF.